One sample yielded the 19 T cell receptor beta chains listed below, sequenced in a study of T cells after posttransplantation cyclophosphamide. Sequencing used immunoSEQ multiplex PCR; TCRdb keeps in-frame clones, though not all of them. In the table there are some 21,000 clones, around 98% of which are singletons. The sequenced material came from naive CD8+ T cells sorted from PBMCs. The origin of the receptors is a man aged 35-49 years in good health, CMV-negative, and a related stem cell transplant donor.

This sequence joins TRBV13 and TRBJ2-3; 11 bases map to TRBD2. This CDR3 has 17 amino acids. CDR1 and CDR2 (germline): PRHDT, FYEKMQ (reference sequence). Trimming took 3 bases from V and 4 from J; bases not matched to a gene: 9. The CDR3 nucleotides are TGTGCCAGCAGCTTTATACTAGCGGGAGATCCCGCAGATACGCAGTATTTT. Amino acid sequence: CASSFILAGDPADTQYF.

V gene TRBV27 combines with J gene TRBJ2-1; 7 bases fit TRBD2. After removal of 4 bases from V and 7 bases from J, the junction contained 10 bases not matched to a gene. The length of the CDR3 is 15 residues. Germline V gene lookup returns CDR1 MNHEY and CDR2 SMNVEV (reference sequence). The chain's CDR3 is CASSSGGRVGNEQFF. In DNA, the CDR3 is TGTGCCAGCAGTTCTGGGGGGAGGGTTGGTAATGAGCAGTTCTTC.

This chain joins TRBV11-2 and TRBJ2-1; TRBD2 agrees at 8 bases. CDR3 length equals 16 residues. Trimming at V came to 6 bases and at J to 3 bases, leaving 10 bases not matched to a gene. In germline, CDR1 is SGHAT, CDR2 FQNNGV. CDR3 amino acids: CASSRLALAVYNEQFF. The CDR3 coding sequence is TGTGCCAGCAGTCGTTTGGCACTAGCGGTCTACAATGAGCAGTTCTTC. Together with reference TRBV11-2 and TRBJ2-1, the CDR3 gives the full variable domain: EAGVAQSPRYKIIEKRQSVAFWCNPISGHATLYWYQQILGQGPKLLIQFQNNGVVDDSQLPKDRFSAERLKGVDSTLKIQPAKLEDSAVYLCASSRLALAVYNEQFFGPGTRLTVL.

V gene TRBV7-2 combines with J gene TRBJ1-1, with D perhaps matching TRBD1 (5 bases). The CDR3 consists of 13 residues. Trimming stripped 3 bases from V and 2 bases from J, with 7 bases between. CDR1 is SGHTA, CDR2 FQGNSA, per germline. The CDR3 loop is CASSFRVNTEAFF. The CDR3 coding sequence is TGTGCCAGCAGCTTCAGGGTCAACACTGAAGCTTTCTTT.

The CDR3 here is CASSKHEEETQYF. For the CDR3, the DNA is TGTGCCAGCAGTAAACATGAAGAAGAGACCCAGTACTTC. The V and J genes are TRBV27 and TRBJ2-5; D is ambiguous. There are 13 residues in the CDR3. V was pared by 5 bases and J by 3 bases, with 10 bases between. Germline lookup yields CDR1 MNHEY and CDR2 SMNVEV (reference sequence).

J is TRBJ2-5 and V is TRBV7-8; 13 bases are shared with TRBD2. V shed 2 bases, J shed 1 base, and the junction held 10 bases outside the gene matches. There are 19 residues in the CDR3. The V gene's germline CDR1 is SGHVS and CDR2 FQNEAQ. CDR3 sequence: CASSLIRTSGRRSQETQYF. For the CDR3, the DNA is TGTGCCAGCAGCTTAATCCGGACTAGCGGGAGAAGGTCCCAAGAGACCCAGTACTTC.

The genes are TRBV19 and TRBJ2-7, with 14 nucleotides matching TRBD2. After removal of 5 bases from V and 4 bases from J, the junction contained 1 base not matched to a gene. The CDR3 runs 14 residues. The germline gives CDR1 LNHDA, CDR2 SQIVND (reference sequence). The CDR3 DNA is TGTGCCAGTAGTTGGACTAGCGGGGGGTACGAGCAGTACTTC. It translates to CASSWTSGGYEQYF.

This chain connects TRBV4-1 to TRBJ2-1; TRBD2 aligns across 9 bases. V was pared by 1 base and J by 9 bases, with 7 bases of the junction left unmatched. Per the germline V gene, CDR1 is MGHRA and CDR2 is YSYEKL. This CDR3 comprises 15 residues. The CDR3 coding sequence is TGCGCCAGCAGCCAAGTGGGGCGGGAGGGCAGTGAGCAGTTCTTC. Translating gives CASSQVGREGSEQFF.

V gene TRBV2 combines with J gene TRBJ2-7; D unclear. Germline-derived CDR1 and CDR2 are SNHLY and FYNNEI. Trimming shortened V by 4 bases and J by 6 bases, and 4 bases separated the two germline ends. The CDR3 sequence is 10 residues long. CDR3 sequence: CASSGSEQYF. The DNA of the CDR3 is TGTGCCAGCAGTGGGAGCGAGCAGTACTTC. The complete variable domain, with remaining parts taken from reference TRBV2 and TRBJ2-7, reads EPEVTQTPSHQVTQMGQEVILRCVPISNHLYFYWYRQILGQKVEFLVSFYNNEISEKSEIFDDQFSVERPDGSNFTLKIRSTKLEDSAMYFCASSGSEQYFGPGTRLTVT.

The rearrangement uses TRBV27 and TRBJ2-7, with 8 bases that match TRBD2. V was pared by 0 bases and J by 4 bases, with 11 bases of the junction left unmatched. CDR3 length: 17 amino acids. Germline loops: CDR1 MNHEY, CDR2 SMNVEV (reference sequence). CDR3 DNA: TGTGCCAGCAGTTTATCTGTTAGCGGGATAGGTTGGTACGAGCAGTACTTC. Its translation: CASSLSVSGIGWYEQYF.

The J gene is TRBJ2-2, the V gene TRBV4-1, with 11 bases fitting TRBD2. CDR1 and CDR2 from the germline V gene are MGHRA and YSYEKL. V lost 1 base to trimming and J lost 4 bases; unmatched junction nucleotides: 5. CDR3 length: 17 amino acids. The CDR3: CASSQGLAGSVTGELFF. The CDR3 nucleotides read TGCGCCAGCAGCCAAGGACTAGCGGGAAGTGTCACCGGGGAGCTGTTTTTT.

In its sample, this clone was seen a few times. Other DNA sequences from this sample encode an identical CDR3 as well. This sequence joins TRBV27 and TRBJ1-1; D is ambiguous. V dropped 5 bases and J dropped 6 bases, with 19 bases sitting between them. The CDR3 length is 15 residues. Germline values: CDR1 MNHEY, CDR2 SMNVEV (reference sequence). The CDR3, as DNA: TGTGCCAGCAGTCCCCAACGTCTCAGATTCGCTGAAGCTTTCTTT. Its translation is CASSPQRLRFAEAFF.

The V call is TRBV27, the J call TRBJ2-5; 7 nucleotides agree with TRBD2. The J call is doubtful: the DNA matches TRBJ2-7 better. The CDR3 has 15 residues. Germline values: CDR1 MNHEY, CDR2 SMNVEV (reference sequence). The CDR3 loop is CASSLVGGFSYEQYF. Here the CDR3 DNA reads TGTGCCAGCAGTTTAGTCGGGGGGTTTTCCTACGAGCAGTACTTC.

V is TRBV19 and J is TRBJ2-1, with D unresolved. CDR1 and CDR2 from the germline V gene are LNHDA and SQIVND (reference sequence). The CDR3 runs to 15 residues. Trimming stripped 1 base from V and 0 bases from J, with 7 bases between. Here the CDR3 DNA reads TGTGCCAGTAGTATAGGGAGCAGCTCCTACAATGAGCAGTTCTTC. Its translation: CASSIGSSSYNEQFF.

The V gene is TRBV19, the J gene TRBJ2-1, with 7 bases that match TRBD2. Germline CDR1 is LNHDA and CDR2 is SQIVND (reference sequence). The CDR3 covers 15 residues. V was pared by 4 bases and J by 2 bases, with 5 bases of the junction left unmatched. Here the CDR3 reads CASSTGTNAYNEQFF. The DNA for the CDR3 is TGTGCCAGTAGTACCGGGACTAATGCCTACAATGAGCAGTTCTTC.

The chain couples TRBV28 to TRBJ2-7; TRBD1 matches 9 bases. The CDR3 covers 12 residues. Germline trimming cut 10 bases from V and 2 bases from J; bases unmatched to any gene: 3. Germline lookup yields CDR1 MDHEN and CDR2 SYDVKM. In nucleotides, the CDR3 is TGTGCCATTGGGACAGGGACCTACGAGCAGTACTTC. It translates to CAIGTGTYEQYF.

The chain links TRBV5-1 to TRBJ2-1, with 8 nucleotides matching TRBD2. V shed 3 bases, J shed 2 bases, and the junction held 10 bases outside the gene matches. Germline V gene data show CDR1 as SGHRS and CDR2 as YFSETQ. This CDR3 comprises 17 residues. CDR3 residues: CASSSDDRLAPYNEQFF. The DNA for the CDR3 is TGCGCCAGCAGCTCGGATGATCGACTAGCGCCCTACAATGAGCAGTTCTTC.

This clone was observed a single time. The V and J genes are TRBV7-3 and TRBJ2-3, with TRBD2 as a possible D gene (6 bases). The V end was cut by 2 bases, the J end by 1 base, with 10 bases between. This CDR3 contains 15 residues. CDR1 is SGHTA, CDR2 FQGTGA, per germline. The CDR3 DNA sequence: TGTGCCAGCAGCTTAGGGGCTAGCGGCACAGATACGCAGTATTTT. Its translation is CASSLGASGTDTQYF.

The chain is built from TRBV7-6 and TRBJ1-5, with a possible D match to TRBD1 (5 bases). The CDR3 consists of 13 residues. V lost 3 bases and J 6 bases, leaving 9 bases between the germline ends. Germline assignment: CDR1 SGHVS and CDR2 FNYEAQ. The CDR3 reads CASSFREGQPQHF. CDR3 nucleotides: TGTGCCAGCAGCTTCAGGGAGGGTCAGCCCCAGCATTTT.